What follows are 3 T cell receptor beta chains derived from one specimen sequenced in a study of vaccination and CD4 T cells after COVID-19. No antigens are known for them. As for treatment: roughly 11-day PBMC culture with coronavirus spike peptide pools or control peptides (ViraFEST assay). The Oncomine TCR Beta short-read assay generated sequence data from the DNA of cultured CD4+ T cells. Using its own MiXCR run on the PCR reads, TCRdb lists one record per CDR3 protein. The repertoire holds about 13,000 distinct CDR3 sequences, around 43% seen once, with 9.4% in the top ten. Sequencing was performed on CD4+ T cells from blood, cultured in vitro. These receptors came from a human donor who had recovered from COVID-19.

Only a few counts were recorded for this clonotype. The rearrangement joins TRBV6-2 or TRBV6-3 to TRBJ2-1; 7 nucleotides match TRBD2. V gave up 4 bases and J gave up 10 bases; unmatched junction bases: 7. CDR1 is MNHEY and CDR2 is SVGEGT in the germline V gene. The CDR3 has 13 amino acids. CDR3 DNA sequence: TGTGCCAGCAGTTCCCTTGAGGGAGGGGAGCAGTTCTTC. Translating gives CASSSLEGGEQFF.

The V and J genes are TRBV2 and TRBJ2-7; 8 nucleotides line up with TRBD2. This CDR3 is 17 amino acids long. The V gene end was trimmed by 4 bases and the J gene end by 3 bases; junction bases not matched to a gene: 14. Germline-derived CDR1 and CDR2 are SNHLY and FYNNEI. The CDR3 DNA is TGTGCCAGCAGTGTTGGAGGTGGGCGGGGGGTCGGCTACGAGCAGTACTTC. Its protein is CASSVGGGRGVGYEQYF.

The chain joins TRBV18 to TRBJ1-1, with D tentatively TRBD1 (5 bases). Looked up from germline, CDR1 is KGHSH and CDR2 is LQKENI. The CDR3 runs 13 residues. V was clipped by 3 bases and J by 10 bases, with 15 bases between them. Here the CDR3 DNA reads TGTGCCAGCTCACCCGGGACTACAATGTTAGCTTTCTTT. Translating gives CASSPGTTMLAFF.